This T cell receptor (beta chain) was sequenced in a study of T-cell memory formation after mild COVID-19 (dated by TCRdb to the early 2020s). Notes on the research overall: TCR sequence clusters from the two donors were largely donor specific. Longitudinal TCRalpha and TCRbeta repertoire sequencing tracked T-cell clones expanding and contracting after mild COVID-19 in a couple of donors. The cohort was made up of two young adult volunteers, one female and one male, who were previously healthy.

Paper-wide results and their limitations: Clones that contracted from day 15 to 85 showed balanced CD4/CD8 phenotypes, whereas a second wave of clones that expanded from day 15 to 37 leaned towards CD4+. Only two mild cases were covered by the study, and larger cohorts that include severe cases with pre-infection samples were considered necessary. The second-wave clones that peaked on day 37 were not confirmed to be SARS-CoV-2 specific. Contracting CD4+ clones were found mainly in CM and EM memory subsets, while CD8+ clones were enriched in EMRA. The detection of some responding clones in pre-infection memory suggests that pre-existing cross-reactive memory T cells joined the SARS-CoV-2 response.

Sequencing was carried out with an Illumina NovaSeq 6000. cDNA libraries for TCRalpha and TCRbeta were prepared by 5'RACE using constant-segment primers, with sample barcodes and unique molecular identifiers added. Trizol reagent was used to extract RNA from every sample. Libraries were amplified in two PCR steps, with a second sample barcode and Illumina TruSeq adapters added in the second step. The libraries were sequenced on an Illumina NovaSeq using 2 x 150 bp paired-end reads. The study's processing was this. Reads were demultiplexed and collapsed into UMI-guided consensus sequences with migec v1.2.7. Using mixcr v2.1.11, UMI consensuses were aligned to TRA and TRB V and J templates and then assembled into clonotypes. A clonotype was counted as expanded or contracted only when both edgeR and NoisET called the clonotype significant, with the noise models trained on biological replicates. For edgeR calls, the cutoffs were a false discovery rate-adjusted p below 0.01 and a log2 fold-change threshold of 1. As an exploratory analysis of dynamics, max-normalized trajectories of the 1000 most abundant clonotypes were examined with PCA combined with hierarchical clustering. The CD4 or CD8 phenotype of responding clones was assigned using the separately sequenced CD4+ and CD8+ repertoires. TCRdb itself trimmed the public reads at Q25 with fastp, ran MiXCR and retained productive beta chains. Rows with a matching CDR3 protein are joined into one entry that keeps the most common DNA and genes. In this record, the V and J calls reflect TCRdb's handling and not the investigators' own analysis. For this sample there are 380,000 or so distinct CDR3 sequences; roughly 15% appear just once. In total, the top ten clones hold 22% of the sample.

Ficoll-Paque density gradient centrifugation was the method used to isolate PBMCs. The CDR3 sequence holds 16 residues, the cysteine and phenylalanine included. The only DNA kept is the CDR3, 48 bases in frame from the first base. V is cut back by 6 bases and J by 6 bases, with 8 bases in the junction unmatched. This clonotype was observed a few times. What antigen it recognizes has not been identified. No quality values exist for individual bases; no much larger clone is one base distant. The TCR comes from a man aged 18 to 30 who had mild COVID-19 (a few samples of this study predate the infection). The sample titles of this study are shuffled in the database, so cell type and time point are left out; the donor was told from shared clones. Sequencing was carried out using PBMCs or a T cell subset sorted from them (not recorded which). The sequence links TRBV12-3 or TRBV12-4 to TRBJ2-1; 13 bases in between match TRBD2. CDR3 sequence: CASRYGLAGALNEQFF. The DNA reads TGTGCCAGCAGGTATGGACTAGCGGGGGCTCTCAATGAGCAGTTCTTC.